This record covers a single TCR beta chain. It lacks a known antigen. HCMV serostatus was determined by detecting HCMV-specific IgG in serum with a commercial ELISA kit. Ficoll density gradient centrifugation was used to isolate peripheral blood mononuclear cells from blood. The entry originates in a study of T cells expressing NK-cell markers (dated by TCRdb to about 2020). Looking at the study overall: TCR beta-chain repertoires were profiled in sorted CD3+CD56+NKG2C+, CD3+CD56+NKG2C- and CD3+CD56-NKG2C+ T-cell subsets from about 8 donors. Libraries were sequenced as 2 x 150 bp reads on Illumina HiSeq 2000/2500, MiSeq or NextSeq. Randomly selected healthy volunteers, three men and five women, were used as the eight sequenced donors. Of the eight sequenced donors, seven were found to be HCMV-seropositive and one was found to be HCMV-seronegative.

Including the terminal cysteine and phenylalanine, the CDR3 comprises 13 residues. Only the protein sequence is given. CDR1 and CDR2 were assigned from the germline V gene as MDHEN and SYDVKM. What the work shows at the level of the full study, not this receptor alone: In 5 to 7 donors, the dominant CD3+CD56+NKG2C+ clonotypes ranked among the top 10 CD8+ clonotypes, making up about 1.0-7.5% of CD8+ T cells. Those dominant clonotypes were again the most abundant among CD3+CD56-NKG2C+ cells in several donors, at about 25-65%. Whether the expanded NKG2C-expressing T cell clones were specific for HCMV antigens was left unclear.

The sequencer listed for this sample is Illumina HiSeq 2000. TCR beta cDNA libraries were made by 5'RACE template switching that added a universal primer site and unique molecular identifiers. cDNA synthesis was primed from the TCR beta constant segment, followed by two successive PCR amplification steps. As for the original processing: MIGEC handled demultiplexing of the reads and grouping by UMI, while MiTCR was used to assemble and quantify clonotypes. To exclude erroneous sequences, only TCR cDNA sequences supported by at least two reads were retained. The tcR package was used for downstream repertoire analysis, with clonotypes matched between fractions based on CDR3 nucleotide sequence plus V segment. VDJmatch was used to annotate antigen specificity against VDJdb, with one amino acid substitution in CDR3 permitted. TCRdb reanalyzed the reads, keeping one entry per CDR3 protein sequence and omitting DNA. TCRdb assigned the V and J calls; the authors' analysis was not used. The sample's clone listing holds under 200,000 distinct CDR3 sequences. Jointly, the top ten make up approximately 17% of the sample.

Sequencing was performed on blood T cells: a sorted CD56 or NKG2C T cell subset, CD4+ or CD8+ T cells, or bulk PBMC T cells (not recorded which). This clonotype was sampled from a woman aged 18 to 75 in good health. The V gene is TRBV28 and the J gene is TRBJ2-7; there is no DNA to check the TCRdb D call of TRBD2. The CDR3 reads CASSLLAPHEQYF.